These 23 T cell receptor beta chains share one sample of origin, sequenced in a study of CXCR3-negative and CXCR3-positive naive CD8 T cells. UMI-tagged TRB cDNA libraries were built via 5' RACE. TCRdb re-called the 5' RACE reads, yielding one record per CDR3 amino acid sequence without DNA. The sample has more than 65,000 distinct CDR3 sequences, and its top ten clones hold around 1.4%. The sample consisted of naive CXCR3- CD8+ T cells from blood. Subset noted: CD45RO-CCR7+CD27+CD95- naive CD8+ T cells lacking CXCR3 (TNR3-). These receptors were obtained from a human donor in good health. Some clones in this sample may be carry-over from other donors' samples.

The CDR3 here is CASSHSGTRYGYTF. V gene TRBV7-9 combines with J gene TRBJ1-2; checking the TCRdb D call of TRBD1 is not possible without DNA. CDR3 length equals 14 residues. Germline-derived CDR1 and CDR2 are SEHNR and FQNEAQ (reference sequence).

V and J are TRBV28 and TRBJ2-1; the TCRdb D gene call, TRBD2, has no DNA to confirm it. Germline lookup yields CDR1 MDHEN and CDR2 SYDVKM. CDR3 length: 15 amino acids. The CDR3 region is CASSLLAEVSDEQFF.

J is TRBJ2-7 and V is TRBV6-2 or TRBV6-3; TCRdb names TRBD1, which stays unverified in the absence of DNA. CDR1 and CDR2 from the germline V gene are MNHEY and SVGEGT. This CDR3 has 14 residues. CDR3 sequence reads: CASSYTDRGYEQYF.

The chain has TRBV28 and TRBJ2-2; TCRdb proposes TRBD2, but this gene call is untestable without DNA. The V gene's germline CDR1 is MDHEN and CDR2 SYDVKM. CDR3 length: 16 amino acids. The CDR3 loop is CASSFSRGAGTGELFF.

V usage is TRBV28 and J usage is TRBJ2-1; absent DNA, TCRdb's TRBD2 call cannot be checked. The CDR3 has 11 residues. Germline CDR1 is MDHEN and CDR2 is SYDVKM. The CDR3 protein is CASSPRNEQFF.

V usage is TRBV7-6 and J usage is TRBJ2-7; the D gene TCRdb calls, TRBD1, cannot be checked with no DNA. The CDR3 is made up of 14 amino acids. The V gene's germline CDR1 is SGHVS and CDR2 FNYEAQ. CDR3 region: CASSLRGGSDEQYF.

The V call is TRBV27, the J call TRBJ2-7; TCRdb names TRBD2, which stays unverified in the absence of DNA. The CDR3 extends over 15 amino acids. CDR1 and CDR2 from the germline V gene are MNHEY and SMNVEV (reference sequence). The CDR3 reads CASRPNLAGVYEQYF.

V usage is TRBV18 and J usage is TRBJ2-5. CDR3 length: 13 residues. The V gene's germline CDR1 is KGHSH and CDR2 LQKENI. CDR3 loop: CASSPQYQETQYF.

This rearrangement joins TRBV9 to TRBJ2-7; as DNA is missing, the TRBD1 call by TCRdb cannot be tested. Germline V gene data show CDR1 as SGDLS and CDR2 as YYNGEE. The length of the CDR3 is 15 residues. CDR3 region: CASSATTGPSYEQYF.

The rearrangement uses TRBV30 and TRBJ1-2; lacking DNA, the TRBD1 call made by TCRdb goes unchecked. This CDR3 has 14 residues. CDR1 is GTSNPN and CDR2 is SVGIG in the germline V gene (reference sequence). The CDR3 sequence is CAWSVGGAYYGYTF.

This clonotype is deemed medium-sized (0.01 to 0.1%) by its frequency. The chain has TRBV7-6 and TRBJ1-3. The CDR3 consists of 13 residues. Germline CDR1 reads SGHVS; CDR2 reads FNYEAQ. The chain's CDR3 is CASSSPSRNTIYF.

The chain links TRBV10-3 to TRBJ1-1; TCRdb designates TRBD1, a call that cannot be tested without DNA. The CDR3 has 12 residues. CDR1 ENHRY and CDR2 SYGVKD come from the germline V gene. This chain's CDR3 is CATRGGNTEAFF.

V and J are TRBV7-9 and TRBJ2-3. Germline lookup yields CDR1 SEHNR and CDR2 FQNEAQ (reference sequence). There are 15 residues in the CDR3. The CDR3 loop is CASSPTPSSTDTQYF.

The chain couples TRBV28 to TRBJ2-3. This CDR3 region has 12 residues. Germline loops: CDR1 MDHEN, CDR2 SYDVKM. CDR3 loop: CASSAYTDTQYF.

CDR3 sequence reads: CASSQIDTTGPYGYTF. The V and J genes are TRBV7-9 and TRBJ1-2; there is no DNA to check the TCRdb D call of TRBD1. This CDR3 is 16 amino acids long. Germline lookup yields CDR1 SEHNR and CDR2 FQNEAQ (reference sequence).

The chain recombines TRBV7-9 with TRBJ1-1; the TCRdb call, TRBD1, lacks DNA for checking. The germline gives CDR1 SEHNR, CDR2 FQNEAQ (reference sequence). The CDR3 is 14 amino acids. The CDR3 loop is CASSLVGGATEALF.

The rearrangement joins TRBV4-3 to TRBJ2-7; checking the TCRdb D call of TRBD2 is not possible without DNA. The germline gives CDR1 LGHNA, CDR2 YSLEER. The CDR3 runs to 15 residues. The CDR3: CASSQWTSGSYEQYF.

The chain joins TRBV6-1 to TRBJ2-1; no DNA is available, so the TRBD2 call from TCRdb remains unchecked. The CDR3 covers 14 residues. From germline, CDR1 is MNHNS and CDR2 SASEGT. Here the CDR3 reads CASSELASYNEQFF.

The genes are TRBV29-1 and TRBJ2-1; absent DNA, TCRdb's TRBD2 call cannot be checked. Germline V gives CDR1 SQVTM, CDR2 ANQGSEA. This CDR3 has 12 amino acids. The CDR3: CSVVSAGNEQFF.

The rearrangement links TRBV11-2 to TRBJ2-3; TCRdb calls TRBD1, which cannot be checked without DNA. This CDR3 contains 15 residues. CDR1 and CDR2 (germline): SGHAT, FQNNGV. The CDR3 region is CASTRIQGRADTQYF.

The genes are TRBV6-5 and TRBJ2-2; TCRdb reports TRBD2, a call that lacks DNA to check it against. This CDR3 is built from 15 residues. Germline loops: CDR1 MNHEY, CDR2 SVGAGI. CDR3: CASSYGSSAAGELFF.

This chain joins TRBV25-1 and TRBJ2-1; TCRdb gives TRBD1 as the D gene, but with no DNA this cannot be confirmed. Germline-derived CDR1 and CDR2 are MGHDK and SYGVNS. This CDR3 has 18 residues. The CDR3 protein is CASSDRAQSRQEDNEQFF.

J is TRBJ1-2 and V is TRBV3-1; the D gene TCRdb calls, TRBD1, cannot be checked with no DNA. CDR1 is LGHDT, CDR2 YNNKEL, per germline (reference sequence). This CDR3 region has 18 residues. The CDR3 reads CASSLDRSVGQGNYGYTF.